This T cell receptor beta chain was documented in a study of T-cell reconstitution after alpha-beta-depleted transplantation in children. The TCRbeta library was prepared with unique molecular identifiers. TCRdb re-called the PCR reads with MiXCR, one entry per CDR3 protein. The sample lists approximately 640,000 distinct CDR3 sequences; roughly 17% were seen once. Germline CDR1 is MDHEN and CDR2 is SYDVKM. V was trimmed by 6 bases and J by 0 bases, leaving 20 bases between them. This CDR3 is built from 17 residues. The count of this clonotype is one. The chain links TRBV28 to TRBJ1-2; D unresolved. This material consisted of PBMCs from the stem cell graft donor, taken from the stem cell graft. This receptor was taken from a human donor who donated a stem cell graft to a child with acute myeloid leukemia. CDR3 residues: CASSSPRLTMANYGYTF. CDR3 bases: TGTGCCAGCAGCTCCCCCCGGCTAACTATGGCTAACTATGGCTACACCTTC.